The rows below give T cell receptor beta chains drawn from one sample of a study of blood T cell repertoires in COVID-19. TCRdb keeps only in-frame clones here, not all; method: immunoSEQ multiplex PCR. The repertoire holds nearly 350,000 clones, with around nine tenths as singletons. The sequencing sample was made of peripheral blood. Every receptor here comes from a woman aged 18 to 35 who had recovered from COVID-19. CDR3s include the opening cysteine and the closing phenylalanine or tryptophan. A D gene is named only where the DNA matches it firmly. Not every row has a clone size; where given, it reads once, few, many or a size class.

J	size	V	D	CDR3
TRBJ2-1	-	TRBV6-2/TRBV6-3	-	CASSNLPGHLVDEQFF
TRBJ1-4	-	TRBV4-3	-	CASSQVYRGRKLFF
TRBJ1-6	-	TRBV21-1	-	CASSKSEQERESPLHF
TRBJ2-1	-	TRBV10-2	TRBD2	CASTAGGLEQFF
TRBJ2-5	-	TRBV7-9	TRBD2	CASSSDTLSGKETQYF
TRBJ2-5	-	TRBV5-1	TRBD1	CASGPDRGQETQYF
TRBJ2-1	-	TRBV2	TRBD1	CASSSDRGEQFF
TRBJ1-4	-	TRBV11-2	-	CASSLGEQTNEKLFF
TRBJ2-3	-	TRBV12-5	TRBD2	CASGLTGLAGTDTQYF
TRBJ2-1	-	TRBV3-1/TRBV3-2	TRBD2	CASSQGTSGGYNEQFF
TRBJ2-1	-	TRBV2	TRBD1	CASSEEGTGGAENEQFF
TRBJ1-2	-	TRBV3-1/TRBV3-2	-	CASSHRDNYGYTF
TRBJ2-1	-	TRBV7-9	-	CASSLTRTRTDVSYNEQFF
TRBJ1-3	once	TRBV30	-	CAWSVSAISGNTIYF
TRBJ2-1	-	TRBV9	TRBD2	CASSLGAGGSLRSSYNEQFF
TRBJ2-2	-	TRBV15	TRBD1	CATGTGAGVRELFF